This paragraph covers one TCR beta chain sequence. Only in-frame clones appear in the TCRdb table, and some are missing; sequencing was by immunoSEQ multiplex PCR. The top ten hold about 0.01% of the sample, which has hundreds of thousands of clones, around 87% seen once. This record belongs to a study of shared T cell receptors in the human thymus. The CDR3 extends over 17 amino acids. Germline V gene data show CDR1 as ENHRY and CDR2 as SYGVKD. The V gene end was trimmed by 6 bases and the J gene end by 3 bases; junction bases not matched to a gene: 14. The same data also contributed to another study, on human thymus T cells. This second report adds: Thymic as well as blood repertoires seemed to favor certain V and J genes unevenly.

The source of this sequence is a boy in the first two years of life with a congenital heart defect. Sequenced input: thymocytes. This chain uses TRBV10-3 with TRBJ2-7; TRBD2 matches 10 bases. The CDR3 loop is CAISPAKGGLADYEQYF. In DNA, the CDR3 is TGTGCCATCAGCCCAGCGAAGGGAGGACTAGCGGACTACGAGCAGTACTTC.